The 17 T cell receptor beta chains below all came from one sample that was sequenced in a study of cytomegalovirus exposure and HLA in healthy donors. Use of 60 Vbeta and 13 Jbeta primers characterized the PCR. The protocol was immunoSEQ multiplex PCR, while the TCRdb copy is restricted to in-frame clones and leaves out a portion. The table records roughly 200,000 clones, roughly 79% of them present only once. Sequencing was performed on PBMCs. These receptors originate from a male donor in good health and CMV-seronegative.

The rearrangement uses TRBV30 and TRBJ2-6; possibly TRBD2 for D (6 bases). Germline-derived CDR1 and CDR2 are GTSNPN and SVGIG (reference sequence). CDR3 length: 14 amino acids. Trimming took off 2 bases at V and 2 bases at J, with 7 bases between the two ends. CDR3 sequence: CAWSTGAGANVLTF. The CDR3 DNA reads as TGTGCCTGGAGTACGGGGGCTGGGGCCAACGTCCTGACTTTC. Full variable domain (rest looked up from reference TRBV30 and TRBJ2-6): SQTIHQWPATLVQPVGSPLSLECTVEGTSNPNLYWYRQAAGRGLQLLFYSVGIGQISSEVPQNLSASRPQDRQFILSSKKLLLSDSGFYLCAWSTGAGANVLTFGAGSRLTVL.

The V gene is TRBV28, the J gene TRBJ1-6; TRBD1 agrees at 12 bases. Trimming cost V 3 bases and J 7 bases; bases outside gene matches: 7. The CDR3 consists of 17 residues. Germline CDR1 is MDHEN and CDR2 is SYDVKM. CDR3 sequence: CASSLFGTGGENSPLHF. The CDR3 DNA is TGTGCCAGCAGTTTGTTTGGGACAGGGGGCGAGAATTCACCCCTCCACTTT. The full variable domain, rest sourced from reference TRBV28 and TRBJ1-6, is DVKVTQSSRYLVKRTGEKVFLECVQDMDHENMFWYRQDPGLGLRLIYFSYDVKMKEKGDIPEGYSVSREKKERFSLILESASTNQTSMYLCASSLFGTGGENSPLHFGNGTRLTVT.

The chain combines TRBV7-9 with TRBJ2-3; 8 positions match TRBD2. This CDR3 is built from 15 residues. The germline CDR1 and CDR2 sequences are SEHNR and FQNEAQ (reference sequence). The V gene end was trimmed by 3 bases and the J gene end by 1 base; junction bases not matched to a gene: 3. CDR3 coding DNA: TGTGCCAGCAGCTTGCCGGGGGGGGGCACAGATACGCAGTATTTT. Translating it yields CASSLPGGGTDTQYF.

The J gene is TRBJ2-1, the V gene TRBV18, with 12 bases aligning to TRBD2. Germline V CDR1 and CDR2: KGHSH, LQKENI. The V segment lost 0 bases and the J segment 5 bases; nucleotides outside the gene matches: 5. The CDR3 loop spans 17 amino acids. As DNA, the CDR3 is TGTGCCAGCTCACCACCCACTAGCGGGGGGAATCACAATGAGCAGTTCTTC. It translates to CASSPPTSGGNHNEQFF. The full variable domain, its missing parts supplied by reference TRBV18 and TRBJ2-1, is NAGVMQNPRHLVRRRGQEARLRCSPMKGHSHVYWYRQLPEEGLKFMVYLQKENIIDESGMPKERFSAEFPKEGPSILRIQQVVRGDSAAYFCASSPPTSGGNHNEQFFGPGTRLTVL.

The rearrangement joins TRBV5-1 to TRBJ2-1; 9 bases are shared with TRBD1. After removal of 3 bases from V and 8 bases from J, the junction contained 3 bases not matched to a gene. CDR3 length equals 13 residues. CDR1 is SGHRS, CDR2 YFSETQ, per germline. The CDR3 sequence is CASSWDRVDEQFF. The DNA for the CDR3 is TGCGCCAGCAGCTGGGACAGGGTCGATGAGCAGTTCTTC.

The rearrangement links TRBV29-1 to TRBJ2-5, with 7 bases matching TRBD1. The germline gives CDR1 SQVTM, CDR2 ANQGSEA. CDR3 size: 12 residues. CDR3 DNA sequence: TGCGTAAAGAAGGGGGCAGGGGAGACCCAGTACTTC. Amino acids: CVKKGAGETQYF.

V is TRBV30 and J is TRBJ1-2; 7 nucleotides agree with TRBD1. Germline V gene lookup returns CDR1 GTSNPN and CDR2 SVGIG (reference sequence). The junction had 4 bases not matched to a gene; V was cut back by 3 bases and J by 3 bases. The CDR3 sequence is 13 residues long. CDR3 DNA sequence: TGTGCCTGGAGCGACAGGGCGGACTATGGCTACACCTTC. It translates to CAWSDRADYGYTF.

The chain joins TRBV28 to TRBJ1-1; perhaps TRBD1 as D (5 bases). The CDR3 extends over 14 amino acids. V lost 6 bases to trimming and J lost 3 bases, with 14 bases between them. Germline V gene sequence: CDR1 MDHEN, CDR2 SYDVKM. The CDR3 sequence: CASSIRQYYTEAFF. As DNA, the CDR3 is TGTGCCAGCAGCATCAGACAGTATTACACTGAAGCTTTCTTT.

The J gene is TRBJ2-7, the V gene TRBV19, with a weak D call TRBD2 (5 bases). In germline, CDR1 is LNHDA, CDR2 SQIVND (reference sequence). The ends were cut back, 1 base at V and 0 bases at J, with 7 bases in the middle. CDR3 length: 14 amino acids. CDR3 bases: TGTGCCAGTAGTATAGGAGGGAACTCCTACGAGCAGTACTTC. It encodes CASSIGGNSYEQYF.

The chain joins TRBV28 to TRBJ2-1, with 9 bases fitting TRBD2. The CDR3 covers 16 residues. With 4 bases clipped from V and 7 bases from J, the junction kept 11 bases outside the gene matches. CDR1 is MDHEN and CDR2 is SYDVKM in the germline V gene. CDR3 nucleotide sequence: TGTGCCAGCAGTTCAACGGCGGCTAGCGGGACGAATGAGCAGTTCTTC. Residues: CASSSTAASGTNEQFF.

The V and J genes are TRBV5-1 and TRBJ2-7; D ambiguous. Germline V lookup: CDR1 SGHRS, CDR2 YFSETQ. Trimming left V 2 bases short and J 0 bases short, with 12 bases between. This CDR3 is built from 15 residues. The CDR3 nucleotides read TGCGCCAGCAGCTTAGACTCGTCGAGCTCCTACGAGCAGTACTTC. It specifies CASSLDSSSSYEQYF.

The chain uses TRBV6-5 and TRBJ2-1, with a tentative D call TRBD2 (5 bases). V was pared by 0 bases and J by 4 bases, with 10 bases between. CDR3 length: 15 residues. The V gene's germline CDR1 is MNHEY and CDR2 SVGAGI. CDR3 DNA sequence: TGTGCCAGCAGTTACTCGAGGGAGAGTTACAATGAGCAGTTCTTC. Amino acid sequence: CASSYSRESYNEQFF.

This chain connects TRBV4-1 to TRBJ2-5, with 8 bases aligning to TRBD2. Looked up from germline, CDR1 is MGHRA and CDR2 is YSYEKL. The CDR3 extends over 15 amino acids. The V gene end was trimmed by 3 bases and the J gene end by 1 base; junction bases not matched to a gene: 4. CDR3 DNA sequence: TGCGCCAGCAGCCAGAGCGGGAGCCTCCAAGAGACCCAGTACTTC. It yields the protein CASSQSGSLQETQYF.

This clone was detected once. This chain joins TRBV6-5 and TRBJ2-2; no reliable D call. Germline CDR1 reads MNHEY; CDR2 reads SVGAGI. The CDR3 spans 16 residues. Trimming shortened V by 0 bases and J by 2 bases, and 10 bases separated the two germline ends. For the CDR3, the DNA is TGTGCCAGCAGTTACTCGCCGGGTCTAAACACCGGGGAGCTGTTTTTT. Translating it yields CASSYSPGLNTGELFF.

The V and J genes are TRBV6-5 and TRBJ2-5; D is possibly TRBD1 (5 bases). Trimming pared 4 bases from V and 0 bases from J, leaving 12 bases between. The germline gives CDR1 MNHEY, CDR2 SVGAGI. The CDR3 contains 15 residues. The CDR3 region has the DNA TGTGCCAGCAGTTCCGCGACAGAGTACCAAGAGACCCAGTACTTC. It specifies CASSSATEYQETQYF.

This clone has a handful of counts. V and J are TRBV11-2 and TRBJ1-1; 7 positions match TRBD1. CDR1 is SGHAT and CDR2 is FQNNGV in the germline V gene. This CDR3 region has 16 residues. The V and J ends lost 1 base and 2 bases, in that order; junction bases with no gene match: 7. The chain's CDR3 is CASSLARDSTNTEAFF. The CDR3 DNA reads TGTGCCAGCAGCTTAGCCCGGGACAGTACCAACACTGAAGCTTTCTTT.

This chain uses TRBV5-4 with TRBJ1-6; D might be TRBD1 (6 bases). Germline V gene sequence: CDR1 SGHNT, CDR2 YYREEE (reference sequence). Trimming cost V 5 bases and J 6 bases, with 15 bases left between them. The CDR3 contains 15 residues. CDR3: CASSRPGESNSPLHF. The CDR3 bases are TGTGCCAGCAGTCGCCCAGGGGAGTCTAATTCACCCCTCCACTTT.